This TCR beta chain is from a study of CD8 T cells in ankylosing spondylitis. The CDR3 consists of 16 residues. Losses at the gene ends were 0 bases for V and 2 bases for J; bases not matched to a gene: 7. CDR1 is LGHNA and CDR2 is YSLEER in the germline V gene. TCRdb recomputed calls from the 5' RACE reads with MiXCR, one row per CDR3 protein. The sample yields approximately 25,000 distinct CDR3 sequences, roughly a sixth seen once. The receptor comes from a male donor with ankylosing spondylitis or in good health (not recorded which). The chain couples TRBV4-3 to TRBJ2-7; the match to TRBD1 covers 7 bases. Material: blood. The CDR3 sequence is CASSQEITGAAYEQYF. CDR3 in DNA: TGCGCCAGCAGCCAAGAAATAACAGGGGCCGCCTACGAGCAGTACTTC.